What follows are 20 T cell receptor beta chains derived from one specimen sequenced in a study of a mutant IDH1 vaccine in newly diagnosed glioma. Measured with immunoSEQ multiplex PCR; TCRdb has only the in-frame clones, and not every one. Among 75,000 to 100,000 clones listed, approximately 90% were seen once. The time point is: baseline, week 1 (first vaccination visit). Specified treatment: pre-vaccination baseline after standard-of-care therapy. The sample consisted of PBMCs, taken from a glioma patient treated with radiotherapy, temozolomide or both. The receptors derive from a woman aged 45-60 years with glioma.

This chain links TRBV7-9 with TRBJ1-3; D is unresolved. This CDR3 region has 14 residues. Germline-derived CDR1 and CDR2 are SEHNR and FQNEAQ (reference sequence). V gave up 6 bases and J gave up 0 bases, with 9 bases separating them. CDR3 loop: CASRLQNSGNTIYF. The CDR3 coding sequence is TGTGCCAGCAGACTCCAGAACTCTGGAAACACCATATATTTT.

This chain uses TRBV30 with TRBJ1-2; tentative D call: TRBD1 (5 bases). Trimming removed 4 bases from V and 2 bases from J, with 20 bases in between. Germline V gene data show CDR1 as GTSNPN and CDR2 as SVGIG (reference sequence). CDR3 length equals 16 residues. The CDR3 DNA sequence: TGTGCCTGGAATACCAAGTCGGGGGGACTAAACTATGGCTACACCTTC. The encoded protein is CAWNTKSGGLNYGYTF.

This sequence joins TRBV21-1 and TRBJ2-7; the table names TRBD1, a call not compared with the DNA. TRBV21-1 is noted as a pseudogene. CDR3 length: 16 residues. CDR3 in amino acids: CASSVSRDTRAYEQYF. The DNA for the CDR3 is TGTGCCAGCAGCGTCTCCCGGGACACCAGGGCCTACGAGCAGTACTTC.

The V call is TRBV4-1, the J call TRBJ2-1, with TRBD2 identical over 11 bases. Germline trimming cut 2 bases from V and 10 bases from J; bases unmatched to any gene: 10. The germline V gene has CDR1 MGHRA and CDR2 YSYEKL. The CDR3 totals 16 residues. The CDR3 sequence: CASSQLGLAAFEEQFF. As DNA, the CDR3 is TGCGCCAGCAGCCAATTGGGACTAGCGGCTTTTGAAGAGCAGTTCTTC.

The J gene is TRBJ1-6, the V gene TRBV28, with TRBD1 matching 10 bases. The germline gives CDR1 MDHEN, CDR2 SYDVKM. V lost 7 bases to trimming and J lost 0 bases; unmatched junction nucleotides: 9. The CDR3 consists of 18 residues. CDR3 in amino acids: CASTPGQGRSSYNSPLHF. The DNA for the CDR3 is TGTGCCAGCACCCCGGGACAGGGGAGGAGCTCCTATAATTCACCCCTCCACTTT. The full variable domain, with the rest looked up from reference TRBV28 and TRBJ1-6, is DVKVTQSSRYLVKRTGEKVFLECVQDMDHENMFWYRQDPGLGLRLIYFSYDVKMKEKGDIPEGYSVSREKKERFSLILESASTNQTSMYLCASTPGQGRSSYNSPLHFGNGTRLTVT.

The rearrangement links TRBV28 to TRBJ1-1; D ambiguous. This CDR3 spans 13 amino acids. Per germline, CDR1 MDHEN and CDR2 SYDVKM. Trimming took 6 bases from V and 0 from J, leaving 8 bases between them. CDR3 DNA: TGTGCCAGCAGGGGGTTTATGAACACTGAAGCTTTCTTT. Translated, it gives CASRGFMNTEAFF.

This rearrangement joins TRBV5-1 to TRBJ1-1; maybe TRBD1 (5 bases). Germline V CDR1 and CDR2: SGHRS, YFSETQ. V lost 7 bases to trimming and J lost 0 bases, with 10 bases between them. The length of the CDR3 is 13 residues. CDR3 amino acids: CASARDLNTEAFF. CDR3 in DNA: TGCGCCAGCGCCCGGGACTTGAACACTGAAGCTTTCTTT.

CDR3 bases: TGTGCCAGCAGCTCCGCTGAGGGGAGGGCGAATGAGCAGTTCTTC. Translating gives CASSSAEGRANEQFF. This rearrangement joins TRBV7-9 to TRBJ2-1, with TRBD2 matching over 7 bases. With 4 bases clipped from V and 7 bases from J, the junction kept 10 bases outside the gene matches. Per germline, CDR1 SEHNR and CDR2 FQNEAQ (reference sequence). The CDR3 has 15 amino acids. The whole variable domain, filled in from reference TRBV7-9 and TRBJ2-1, reads DTGVSQNPRHKITKRGQNVTFRCDPISEHNRLYWYRQTLGQGPEFLTYFQNEAQLEKSRLLSDRFSAERPKGSFSTLEIQRTEQGDSAMYLCASSSAEGRANEQFFGPGTRLTVL.

The V call is TRBV5-1, the J call TRBJ2-1; either TRBD1 or TRBD2 may fit D (5 bases each). CDR1 is SGHRS and CDR2 is YFSETQ in the germline V gene. The CDR3 totals 13 residues. V lost 2 bases and J lost 15, with 18 bases in between. CDR3 nucleotide sequence: TGCGCCAGCAGCTTACCCGGGACCCCCGAGTCGTTCTTC. It specifies CASSLPGTPESFF.

This clone appeared a few times. The chain uses TRBV9 and TRBJ1-1, with D possibly TRBD1 on 5 matching bases. Germline V gene data show CDR1 as SGDLS and CDR2 as YYNGEE. The CDR3 spans 17 residues. With 4 bases removed from V and 0 bases from J, the gap between germline ends came to 19 bases. For the CDR3, the DNA is TGTGCCAGCAGCAACCCTTCGGTGGGCAGGGTGAACACTGAAGCTTTCTTT. It translates to CASSNPSVGRVNTEAFF.

The V gene is TRBV6-1, the J gene TRBJ2-1; no clear D. The germline V gene has CDR1 MNHNS and CDR2 SASEGT. CDR3 length: 13 residues. V was clipped by 1 base and J by 5 bases, with 6 bases between them. The CDR3 is CASSEVFDNEQFF. Here the CDR3 DNA reads TGTGCCAGCAGTGAAGTCTTCGACAATGAGCAGTTCTTC.

The rearrangement links TRBV30 to TRBJ2-7, with 9 bases matching TRBD1. Trimming at V came to 1 base and at J to 3 bases, leaving 4 bases not matched to a gene. This CDR3 is 14 amino acids long. Germline V gives CDR1 GTSNPN, CDR2 SVGIG (reference sequence). CDR3 nucleotides: TGTGCCTGGAGTGGGGACAGGGAAAACTACGAGCAGTACTTC. This gives the protein CAWSGDRENYEQYF. Complete variable domain (other parts from reference TRBV30 and TRBJ2-7): SQTIHQWPATLVQPVGSPLSLECTVEGTSNPNLYWYRQAAGRGLQLLFYSVGIGQISSEVPQNLSASRPQDRQFILSSKKLLLSDSGFYLCAWSGDRENYEQYFGPGTRLTVT.

This sequence joins TRBV19 and TRBJ2-3; 8 bases line up with TRBD1. The CDR3 has 14 residues. V was clipped by 3 bases and J by 1 base; unmatched bases: 0. Germline values: CDR1 LNHDA, CDR2 SQIVND (reference sequence). CDR3 region: CASSMGQGTDTQYF. In DNA, the CDR3 is TGTGCCAGTAGTATGGGACAGGGCACAGATACGCAGTATTTT.

V usage is TRBV6-5 and J usage is TRBJ2-7; possibly TRBD1 for D (6 bases). This CDR3 region has 12 residues. Trimming removed 6 bases from V and 2 bases from J, with 8 bases in between. Germline lookup yields CDR1 MNHEY and CDR2 SVGAGI. The CDR3 DNA sequence: TGTGCCAGCAGACAGGGCCCCTACGAGCAGTACTTC. It encodes CASRQGPYEQYF.

The table lists this clone with a few counts. This chain uses TRBV29-1 with TRBJ1-1; D perhaps matches TRBD1 (5 bases). Germline CDR1 is SQVTM and CDR2 is ANQGSEA. The CDR3 length is 11 residues. The ends were cut back, 6 bases at V and 3 bases at J, with 8 bases in the middle. This chain's CDR3 is CSVRGDTEAFF. The CDR3 nucleotides are TGCAGCGTGCGGGGGGACACTGAAGCTTTCTTT.

This chain links TRBV6-6 with TRBJ2-3, with 7 bases fitting TRBD2. This CDR3 contains 15 residues. V shed 6 bases and J 2 bases; nucleotides not matched to a gene: 8. Germline CDR1 is MNHNY and CDR2 is SVGAGI (reference sequence). The CDR3 protein is CASRPLAEITDTQYF. The CDR3 DNA is TGTGCCAGCAGGCCTCTAGCGGAAATCACAGATACGCAGTATTTT.

V and J are TRBV5-6 and TRBJ2-1, with TRBD1 matching over 7 bases. V shed 4 bases and J 7 bases; nucleotides not matched to a gene: 11. The germline CDR1 and CDR2 sequences are SGHDT and YYEEEE. This CDR3 contains 15 residues. The CDR3 loop reads CASSTPITGVNEQFF. The CDR3 region has the DNA TGTGCCAGCAGCACTCCGATTACAGGGGTGAATGAGCAGTTCTTC.

This clone was observed a few times. The chain carries TRBV27 and TRBJ1-1, with 7 bases matching TRBD1. The germline CDR1 and CDR2 sequences are MNHEY and SMNVEV (reference sequence). The CDR3 runs 15 residues. The V and J ends lost 3 bases and 1 base, in that order; junction bases with no gene match: 5. DNA of the CDR3: TGTGCCAGCAGTTTTTGGGACAGAAAGAACACTGAAGCTTTCTTT. This sequence encodes CASSFWDRKNTEAFF.

This sequence joins TRBV6-1 and TRBJ2-7; weak D call: TRBD2 (5 bases). The CDR3 sequence is 14 residues long. From germline, CDR1 is MNHNS and CDR2 SASEGT. The V and J ends lost 3 bases and 5 bases respectively, with 14 bases between them. The CDR3 coding sequence is TGTGCCAGCAGTGAGGGGTGGGAGCCGGACGAGCAGTACTTC. Amino acid sequence: CASSEGWEPDEQYF.

The DNA of the CDR3 is TGTGCCAGCAGCTTTTCGGGCAATCAGCCCCAGCATTTT. Protein sequence: CASSFSGNQPQHF. This chain joins TRBV7-9 and TRBJ1-5; D is ambiguous. Per the germline V gene, CDR1 is SEHNR and CDR2 is FQNEAQ (reference sequence). There are 13 residues in the CDR3. Trimming shortened V by 3 bases and J by 2 bases, and 5 bases separated the two germline ends.